Only a few counts were recorded for the clone carrying this T cell receptor beta chain. Its cognate antigen is unknown. The sample is drawn from a study of T-cell memory formation after mild COVID-19. Study-level results: CD4+ contracting clones were found mainly in CM and EM, and CD8+ ones in EMRA.

5'RACE with constant-segment primers built TCRalpha and TCRbeta cDNA libraries with UMIs. TCRdb re-derived calls from the 5' RACE reads in MiXCR, one entry per CDR3 protein. The data hold 400,000 to 450,000 distinct CDR3 sequences, with about a sixth observed a single time. The germline V gene encodes CDR1 LNHNV and CDR2 YYDKDF (reference sequence). Between the trimmed V and J ends, which lost 2 bases and 7 bases, there was a span of 12 bases. The CDR3 spans 14 residues. Sequenced material: PBMCs or a T cell subset sorted from them (not recorded which). The receptor's source is a man aged 18 to 29 who had mild COVID-19 (a few samples of this study predate the infection). Cell type and time point are not known. The chain employs TRBV15 and TRBJ2-1; unclear D gene. DNA of the CDR3: TGTGCCACCAGCAGACCCCTAATTGCAAATGAGCAGTTCTTC. This translates into CATSRPLIANEQFF.